This TCR beta chain was sequenced during a study of early T cells in non-severe SARS-CoV-2 infection. Study summary: From unsorted whole blood, bulk RNA was sequenced, and the chains remained unpaired.

The length of the CDR3 is 12 residues. Germline V gene sequence: CDR1 SGHTA, CDR2 FQGNSA. V lost 5 bases and J lost 5, with 10 bases in between. Individual cDNA molecules carried attached unique molecular identifiers. TCRdb re-called the 5' RACE reads through MiXCR, storing one row per CDR3 protein. This sample carries roughly 71,000 distinct CDR3 sequences, about 13% of them seen once, and the ten largest clones take about 5.2%. This clonotype was seen a few times. The source of this sequence is an adult who was a healthcare worker with PCR-confirmed SARS-CoV-2 infection or an uninfected control (not recorded which). The chain combines TRBV7-2 with TRBJ2-7; no clear D gene. Material: whole blood. The CDR3 protein is CASSPSKNEQYF. CDR3 DNA: TGTGCCAGCAGCCCGAGTAAGAACGAGCAGTACTTC. Using reference TRBV7-2 and TRBJ2-7 for the parts outside the CDR3, the full variable domain is GAGVSQSPSNKVTEKGKDVELRCDPISGHTALYWYRQSLGQGLEFLIYFQGNSAPDKSGLPSDRFSAERTGGSVSTLTIQRTQQEDSAVYLCASSPSKNEQYFGPGTRLTVT.